Each of the 7 T cell receptor beta chains below was sequenced from the same sample in a study of T cell responses to AZD1222 COVID-19 vaccine. Sequenced by immunoSEQ multiplex PCR; TCRdb stores in-frame clones only, minus some. The data show about 60,000 clones, more than 60% seen once. Specimen: peripheral blood, collected 28 days after the second AZD1222 dose. The receptors stem from an adult who received the AZD1222 COVID-19 vaccine.

This clone was counted a few times. The chain recombines TRBV12-3 or TRBV12-4 with TRBJ1-5, with TRBD1 matching over 7 bases. The CDR3 consists of 13 residues. V was clipped by 6 bases and J by 6 bases; unmatched bases: 5. This CDR3 is CASSTGVSQPQHF. The CDR3 DNA reads as TGTGCCAGCAGCACAGGGGTGAGTCAGCCCCAGCATTTT.

In this sample, this clone turned up a few times. V is TRBV5-5 and J is TRBJ1-2; possibly TRBD1 for D (6 bases). Germline CDR1 reads SGHKS; CDR2 reads YYEKEE (reference sequence). V lost 0 bases to trimming and J lost 4 bases, with 10 bases between them. The CDR3 extends over 14 amino acids. The CDR3 is CASSLDGGVYGYTF. Written as DNA, the CDR3 is TGTGCCAGCAGCTTGGATGGGGGCGTCTATGGCTACACCTTC.

The chain uses TRBV10-3 and TRBJ2-7; 8 bases line up with TRBD1. Trimming cost V 10 bases and J 3 bases; bases outside gene matches: 11. Germline-derived CDR1 and CDR2 are ENHRY and SYGVKD. The CDR3 loop spans 14 amino acids. The CDR3 protein is CATTVETGVYEQYF. The CDR3 bases are TGTGCCACCACCGTCGAGACAGGGGTCTACGAGCAGTACTTC.

This clone was seen a handful of times. The V and J genes are TRBV11-2 and TRBJ2-7; D is unresolved. The CDR3 is 15 amino acids. Deletions cut 2 bases from V and 3 bases from J, with 14 bases between. The germline CDR1 and CDR2 sequences are SGHAT and FQNNGV. CDR3 nucleotide sequence: TGTGCCAGCAGCTTAATCGCCCAACCCTACTACGAGCAGTACTTC. It is translated as CASSLIAQPYYEQYF.

The chain employs TRBV6-1 and TRBJ2-7, with D hard to call. CDR1 and CDR2 (germline): MNHNS, SASEGT. The length of the CDR3 is 12 residues. V was trimmed by 1 base and J by 5 bases, leaving 6 bases between them. CDR3 in DNA: TGTGCCAGCAGTGAAGTTGGGAACGAGCAGTACTTC. This sequence encodes CASSEVGNEQYF.

V gene TRBV30 combines with J gene TRBJ1-1, with D hard to call. The CDR3 extends over 14 amino acids. Trimming cost V 1 base and J 1 base, with 10 bases left between them. In germline, CDR1 is GTSNPN, CDR2 SVGIG (reference sequence). The CDR3 sequence is CAWSAQQRNTEAFF. The CDR3 DNA reads as TGTGCCTGGAGTGCTCAACAGAGGAACACTGAAGCTTTCTTT. Using reference TRBV30 and TRBJ1-1 for the parts outside the CDR3, the full variable domain is SQTIHQWPATLVQPVGSPLSLECTVEGTSNPNLYWYRQAAGRGLQLLFYSVGIGQISSEVPQNLSASRPQDRQFILSSKKLLLSDSGFYLCAWSAQQRNTEAFFGQGTRLTVV.

The V gene is TRBV28, the J gene TRBJ1-2; D not resolved. Germline V gene sequence: CDR1 MDHEN, CDR2 SYDVKM. The CDR3 spans 15 residues. V dropped 2 bases and J dropped 6 bases, with 16 bases sitting between them. DNA for the CDR3: TGTGCCAGCAGTTTAGTTGGACGGCCCGAGAATGGCTACACCTTC. Translating gives CASSLVGRPENGYTF.